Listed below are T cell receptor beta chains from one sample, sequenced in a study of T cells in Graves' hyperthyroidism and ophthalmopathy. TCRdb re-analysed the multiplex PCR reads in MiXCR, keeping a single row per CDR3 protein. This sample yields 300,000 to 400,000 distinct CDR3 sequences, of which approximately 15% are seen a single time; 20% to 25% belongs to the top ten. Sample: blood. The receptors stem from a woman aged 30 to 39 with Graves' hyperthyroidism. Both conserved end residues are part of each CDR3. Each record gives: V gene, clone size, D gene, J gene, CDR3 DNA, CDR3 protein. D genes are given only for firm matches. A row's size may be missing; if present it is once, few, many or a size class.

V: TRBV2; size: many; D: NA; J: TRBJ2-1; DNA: TGTGCCAGCAGAGTAGGGGGAGGCGGTTCCTACAATGAGCAGTTCTTC; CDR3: CASRVGGGGSYNEQFF
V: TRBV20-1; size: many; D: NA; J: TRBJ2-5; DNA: TGCAGTGCTTGGCTAGCCGACCAAGAGACCCAGTACTTC; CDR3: CSAWLADQETQYF
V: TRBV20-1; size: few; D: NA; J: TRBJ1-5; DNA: TGCAGTGCTAGAGATTCGGGGGGGGGGATAAGCAATCAGCCCCAGCATTTT; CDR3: CSARDSGGGISNQPQHF
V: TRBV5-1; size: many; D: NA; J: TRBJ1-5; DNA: TGCGCCAGCAGCTTGGATGCTAGCAATCAGCCCCAGCATTTT; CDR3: CASSLDASNQPQHF
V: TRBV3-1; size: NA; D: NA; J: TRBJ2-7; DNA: TGTGCCAGCAGTCCCGACCATTCCTACGAGCAGTACTTC; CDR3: CASSPDHSYEQYF
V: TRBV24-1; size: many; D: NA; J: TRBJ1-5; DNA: TGTGCCACCAGTGATAGCAGGGCCAAAGCCCACGGGACCCAGCATTTT; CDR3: CATSDSRAKAHGTQHF
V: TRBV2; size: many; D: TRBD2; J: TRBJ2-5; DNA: TGTGCCAGCAGCGCGGGCGGGGGGGAGACCCAGTACTTC; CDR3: CASSAGGGETQYF
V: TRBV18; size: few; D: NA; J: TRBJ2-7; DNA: TGTGCCAGCTCACCCGAAAGAAGCTCCTACGAGCAGTACTTC; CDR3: CASSPERSSYEQYF
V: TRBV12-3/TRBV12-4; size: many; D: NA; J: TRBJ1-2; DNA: TGTGCCAGCAGTTTGAAGCGGGGGTGGGGTGGCTACACCTTC; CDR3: CASSLKRGWGGYTF
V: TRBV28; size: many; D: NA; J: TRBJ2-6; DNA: TGTGCCAGCACTCCGAGCTCTGGGGCCAACGTCCTGACTTTC; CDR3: CASTPSSGANVLTF
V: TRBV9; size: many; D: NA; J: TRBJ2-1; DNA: TGTGCCAGCAGCGTCTCCGGGACTCCCTCCTACAATGAGCAGTTCTTC; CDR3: CASSVSGTPSYNEQFF
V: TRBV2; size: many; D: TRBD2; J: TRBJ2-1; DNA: TGTGCCAGCAGACCCAGCGGGAGGGCCGGGAATGAGCAGTTCTTC; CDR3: CASRPSGRAGNEQFF
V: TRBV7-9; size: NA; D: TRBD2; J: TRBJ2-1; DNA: TGTGCCAGCAGCCTTAGACTAGCGGGTACCCTTCAGAATGAGCAGTTCTTC; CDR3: CASSLRLAGTLQNEQFF
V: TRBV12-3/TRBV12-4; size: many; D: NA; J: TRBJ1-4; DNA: TGTGCCAGCCATGAGAGGGATTCAGGAAAAGAAAAACTGTTTTTT; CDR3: CASHERDSGKEKLFF
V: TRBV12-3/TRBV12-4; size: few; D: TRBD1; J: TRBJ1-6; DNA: TGTGCCAGCAACCCACAGGGGTATAATTCACCCCTCCACTTT; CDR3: CASNPQGYNSPLHF
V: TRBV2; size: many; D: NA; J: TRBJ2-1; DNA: TGTGCCAGCAGTTGGGAGGTAGGCAATGAGCAGTTCTTC; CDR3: CASSWEVGNEQFF
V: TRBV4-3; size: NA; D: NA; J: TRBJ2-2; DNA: TGCGCCAGCAGCCAAGTTGGCGCGAACACCGGGGAGCTGTTTTTT; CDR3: CASSQVGANTGELFF
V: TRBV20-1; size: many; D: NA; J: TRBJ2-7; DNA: TGCAGTGCCCCGGGTCCAGCCACTAGCGAGCAGTACTTC; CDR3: CSAPGPATSEQYF
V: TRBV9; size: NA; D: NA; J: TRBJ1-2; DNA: TGTGCCAGCAGCGCTGACCAGGGGTACGGCTACACCTTC; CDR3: CASSADQGYGYTF
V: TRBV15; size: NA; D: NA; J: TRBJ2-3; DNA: TGTGCCACCAGCGGGTATCAAGATACGCAGTATTTT; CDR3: CATSGYQDTQYF
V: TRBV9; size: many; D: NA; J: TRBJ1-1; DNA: TGTGCCAGCAGCGTTGCAGGGAAGACTGAAGCTTTCTTT; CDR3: CASSVAGKTEAFF
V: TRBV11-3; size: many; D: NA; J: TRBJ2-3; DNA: TGTGCCAGCAGCTCTGGGGGACTTGCCGGGGAGGATACGCAGTATTTT; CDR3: CASSSGGLAGEDTQYF
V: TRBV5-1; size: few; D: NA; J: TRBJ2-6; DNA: TGCGCCAGCAGCTTCGCCGGGACAGGGGCCAACGTCCTGACTTTC; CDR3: CASSFAGTGANVLTF
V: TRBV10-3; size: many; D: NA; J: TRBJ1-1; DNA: TGTGCCATCAGTGAATTAGGCGGGTTCGGTGAAGCTTTCTTT; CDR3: CAISELGGFGEAFF
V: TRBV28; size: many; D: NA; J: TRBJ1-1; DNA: TGTGCCAGCAGATACTGGGGTGAAGCTTTCTTT; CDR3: CASRYWGEAFF
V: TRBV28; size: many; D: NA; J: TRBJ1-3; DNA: TGTGCCAGCAGTTTAAAGACAGCAAACACCATATATTTT; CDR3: CASSLKTANTIYF
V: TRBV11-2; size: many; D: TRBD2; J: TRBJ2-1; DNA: TGTGCCAGCAGCCCGCGGGATACGGGAGGGCCCTACAATGAGCAGTTCTTC; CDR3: CASSPRDTGGPYNEQFF
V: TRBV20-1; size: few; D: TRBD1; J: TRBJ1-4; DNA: TGCAGTGCTAGAGAGCTAGGACAGGGCTTCGAAAAACTGTTTTTT; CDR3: CSARELGQGFEKLFF
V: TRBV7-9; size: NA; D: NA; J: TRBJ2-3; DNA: TGTGCCAGCAGTCTACAGGGAAATACGCAGTATTTT; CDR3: CASSLQGNTQYF
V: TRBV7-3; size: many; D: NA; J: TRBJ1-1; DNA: TGTGCCAGCAGCTTAGATCTGGACACTGAAGCTTTCTTT; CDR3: CASSLDLDTEAFF
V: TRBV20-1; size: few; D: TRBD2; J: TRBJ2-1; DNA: TGCAGTGCTACCAGCGGGAGTATCAATGAGCAGTTCTTC; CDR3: CSATSGSINEQFF
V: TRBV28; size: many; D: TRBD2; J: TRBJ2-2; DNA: TGTGCCAGCAGTTTATTCGCTAGCGGGAGCGACACCGGGGAGCTGTTTTTT; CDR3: CASSLFASGSDTGELFF
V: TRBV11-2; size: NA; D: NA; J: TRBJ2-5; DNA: TGTGCCAGCAGCTTAGGGGGGGCGAAGACCCAGTACTTC; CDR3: CASSLGGAKTQYF
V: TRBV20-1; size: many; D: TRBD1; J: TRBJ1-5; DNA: TGCAGTGCCCCTCCGGACAGGGGAAGCAATCAGCCCCAGCATTTT; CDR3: CSAPPDRGSNQPQHF
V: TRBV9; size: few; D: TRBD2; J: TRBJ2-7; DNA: TGTGCCAGCAGCTCCCCAGCGGGAGGGCCGGACGAGCAGTACTTC; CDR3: CASSSPAGGPDEQYF
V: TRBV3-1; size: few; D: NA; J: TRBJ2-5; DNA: TGTGCCAGCAGCCAGTATCGGACGGCTATGTACTTC; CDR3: CASSQYRTAMYF
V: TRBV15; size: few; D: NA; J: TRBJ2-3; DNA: TGTGCCACCAGCAGCAACCGGGATATCGGGGCTACGCAGTATTTT; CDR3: CATSSNRDIGATQYF
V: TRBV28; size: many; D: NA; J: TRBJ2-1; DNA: TGTGCCAGCAGCCGACGAGGGCCCTACAATGAGCAGTTCTTC; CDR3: CASSRRGPYNEQFF
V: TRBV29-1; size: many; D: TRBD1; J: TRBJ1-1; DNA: TGCAGCGTTGATGGGGCAGGGGGCTGGGACACTGAAGCTTTCTTT; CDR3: CSVDGAGGWDTEAFF
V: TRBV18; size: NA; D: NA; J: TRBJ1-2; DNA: TGTACCAGCTCACCAGAGATCTATGGCTACACCTTC; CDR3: CTSSPEIYGYTF
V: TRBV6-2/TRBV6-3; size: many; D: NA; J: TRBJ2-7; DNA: TGTGCCAGCAGTTACTGGGGGAGCTCCTACGAGCAGTACTTC; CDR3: CASSYWGSSYEQYF
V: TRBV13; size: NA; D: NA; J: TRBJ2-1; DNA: TGTGCCAGCAGAAGGACGGGTTGGGGGTCCACCTCCTACAATGAGCAGTTCTTC; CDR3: CASRRTGWGSTSYNEQFF
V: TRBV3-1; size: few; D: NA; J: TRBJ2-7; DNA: TGTGCCAGCAGCCTTATGGCGAGCTACGAGCAGTACTTC; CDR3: CASSLMASYEQYF
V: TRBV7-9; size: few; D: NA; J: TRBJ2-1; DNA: TGTGCCAGCAGGCAAGGGCAGGGGAATTACAATGAGCTGTTCTTC; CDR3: CASRQGQGNYNELFF
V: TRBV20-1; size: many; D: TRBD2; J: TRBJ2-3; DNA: TGCAGTGCCGCCCTTAGCGGGGTCGGAGATACGCAGTATTTT; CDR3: CSAALSGVGDTQYF
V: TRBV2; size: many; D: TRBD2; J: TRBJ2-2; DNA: TGTGCCAACTCGGCTTCCGGGAGGGCCACCGGGGAGCTGTTTTTT; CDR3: CANSASGRATGELFF
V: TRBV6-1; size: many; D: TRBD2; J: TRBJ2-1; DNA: TGTGCCAGCAGTCCCGGGACTAGCGGGCCCTGGTCTATGAATGAGCAGTTCTTC; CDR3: CASSPGTSGPWSMNEQFF
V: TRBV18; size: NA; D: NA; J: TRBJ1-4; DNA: TGTGCCAGCTCACACTCAGGCCCGAATGAAAAACTGTTTTTT; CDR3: CASSHSGPNEKLFF
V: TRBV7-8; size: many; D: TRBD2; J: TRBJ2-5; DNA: TGTGCCAGCAGCTTGGCAGTGACTAGCGGCCTATGGAGAGAGACCCAGTACTTC; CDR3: CASSLAVTSGLWRETQYF
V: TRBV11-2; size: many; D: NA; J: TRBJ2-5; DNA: TGTGCCAGCAGTTCCGCGGAGACCCAGTACTTC; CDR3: CASSSAETQYF
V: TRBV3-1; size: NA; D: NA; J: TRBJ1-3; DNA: TGTACCAGCAGCCCGGACGGTTACTCTGGAAACACCATATATTTT; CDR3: CTSSPDGYSGNTIYF
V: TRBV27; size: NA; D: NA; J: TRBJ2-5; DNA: TGTGCCAGCAGTTACTCGCAGGAAAAGCCCCAGTACTTC; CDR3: CASSYSQEKPQYF
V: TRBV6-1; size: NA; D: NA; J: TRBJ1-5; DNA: TGTGCCAGCAGTGATATCCGAAATCAGCCCCAGCATTTT; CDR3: CASSDIRNQPQHF
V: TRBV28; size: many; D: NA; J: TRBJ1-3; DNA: TGTGCCAGCAGTTTCTTTAAAGGGGACTTCTCTGGAAACACCATATATTTT; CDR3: CASSFFKGDFSGNTIYF
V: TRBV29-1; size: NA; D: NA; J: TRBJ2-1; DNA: TGCAGCGTACTGACAGAGCTGAGGTACAATGAGCAGTTCTTC; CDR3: CSVLTELRYNEQFF
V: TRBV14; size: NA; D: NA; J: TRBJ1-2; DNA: TGTGCCAGCAGCCAAACCGGCATCATAGGCTACACCTTC; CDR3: CASSQTGIIGYTF
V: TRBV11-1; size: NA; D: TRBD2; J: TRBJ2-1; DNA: TGTGCCAGCAGCGGTTCCATGGGACTAGCGGGATTGAATGAGCAGTTCTTC; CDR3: CASSGSMGLAGLNEQFF
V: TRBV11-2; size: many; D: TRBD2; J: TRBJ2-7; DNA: TGTGCCAGCAGCCGACCCCGGCGGGGACTAGCGGGAGTAGTGGGGTACGAGCAGTACTTC; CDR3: CASSRPRRGLAGVVGYEQYF
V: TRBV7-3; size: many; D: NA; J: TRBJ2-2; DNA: TGTGCCAGCAGCTCGACGCGGGGCGGATACACCGGGGAGCTGTTTTTT; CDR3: CASSSTRGGYTGELFF